This T cell receptor (beta chain) was captured in a study of cytotoxic CD8 clonotypes in ibrutinib-treated CLL. Looking at the study overall: A median 12 months of treatment, range 6 to 36, preceded the collection of response samples.

This CDR3 has 15 residues. Germline V lookup: CDR1 LNHNV, CDR2 YYDKDF (reference sequence). Trimming removed 1 base at V and 1 base at J, with 8 bases between. Study outcomes and limitations: The study found public clonotypes uncommon, contracting or stable on treatment.

Generated by immunoSEQ multiplex PCR, the TCRdb table keeps only in-frame clones and is missing some. Of 160,000 or so clones listed, about four fifths were seen once; the top ten hold roughly 1.9%. Notes on this clone: The antigen is undetermined.

The source is a human donor with chronic lymphocytic leukemia. The rearrangement links TRBV15 to TRBJ1-3; D remains ambiguous. The sample in question was PBMCs, obtained after 12 months of ibrutinib treatment. The CDR3: CATSRGWQSGNTIYF. Written as DNA, the CDR3 is TGTGCCACCAGCAGAGGGTGGCAGTCTGGAAACACCATATATTTT.